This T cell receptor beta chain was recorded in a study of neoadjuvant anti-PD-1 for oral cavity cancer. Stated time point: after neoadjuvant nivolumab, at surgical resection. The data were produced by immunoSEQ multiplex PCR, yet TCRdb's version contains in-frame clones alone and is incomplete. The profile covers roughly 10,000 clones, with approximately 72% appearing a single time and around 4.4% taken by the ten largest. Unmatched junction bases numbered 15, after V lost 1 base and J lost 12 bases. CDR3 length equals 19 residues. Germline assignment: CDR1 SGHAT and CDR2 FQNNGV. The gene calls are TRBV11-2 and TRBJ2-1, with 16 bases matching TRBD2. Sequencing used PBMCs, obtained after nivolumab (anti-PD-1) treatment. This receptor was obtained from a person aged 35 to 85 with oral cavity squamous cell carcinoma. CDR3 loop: CASSLATGLAGGLIRRQFF. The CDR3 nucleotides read TGTGCCAGCAGCTTAGCAACGGGACTAGCGGGGGGGCTTATCAGGCGGCAGTTCTTC.